This TCR beta chain stems from a study of blood T cell repertoires in COVID-19. For the study at large: Two negative PCRs, clearance, or symptom resolution characterized the recovered Cohort 3 donors. Samples representing acute and convalescent COVID-19 were sourced from the United States, Italy and Spain.

The V segment lost 4 bases and the J segment 0 bases; nucleotides outside the gene matches: 2. The CDR3 is made up of 15 amino acids. Germline V gene lookup returns CDR1 SGHRS and CDR2 YFSETQ. Only in-frame clones appear in the TCRdb table, and some are missing; sequencing was by immunoSEQ multiplex PCR. The sample holds hundreds of thousands of clones; about nine tenths are singletons and the top ten take roughly 3.3%. The gene calls are TRBV5-1 and TRBJ2-3; TRBD2 matches at 10 bases. Sequencing used PBMCs or T cells enriched from blood (not recorded which). This TCR was recovered from a woman in her forties or fifties in a cohort exposed to, infected with or recovered from COVID-19 (not recorded which). CDR3 sequence reads: CASSPLAGSTDTQYF. Written as DNA, the CDR3 is TGCGCCAGCAGCCCACTAGCGGGGAGCACAGATACGCAGTATTTT.